Listed below are T cell receptor beta chains from one sample, sequenced in a study of T cells in tuberculosis. Measured with immunoSEQ multiplex PCR; TCRdb has only the in-frame clones, and not every one. This sample has about 36,000 clones; 93% occur once, and the top ten carry roughly 6.4%. The sequenced material came from PBMCs. These TCRs come from a donor aged 10-30 years with latent tuberculosis or without tuberculosis infection. Both conserved end residues are part of each CDR3. A D gene is named only where the DNA matches it firmly. The size of a clone is reported for some rows only, either as once, few or many, or as a class for expanded clones.

>NA|NA|TRBJ1-2|TRBV6-5
TGTGCCAGCAGCGACAACTTACTGAGACCTTATGGCTACACCTTC
CASSDNLLRPYGYTF
>TRBD2|NA|TRBJ2-1|TRBV2
TGTGCCAGCAGAAGTGCGGGGGGGCTTGGTTATGAGCAGTTCTTC
CASRSAGGLGYEQFF
>NA|NA|TRBJ2-2|TRBV19
TGTGCCAGTAGTATAGGGCAGGGGTTAGCCGGGGAGCTGTTTTTT
CASSIGQGLAGELFF
>NA|NA|TRBJ2-7|TRBV2
TGTGCCAGAGGGGATTACGAGCAGTACTTC
CARGDYEQYF
>TRBD1|NA|TRBJ1-2|TRBV9
TGTGCCAGCAGCGTAGGGGGACAGGGGGCGCGGTTTTACACCTTC
CASSVGGQGARFYTF
>TRBD1|NA|TRBJ1-2|TRBV6-5
TGTGCCAGCAGTTCCTCCGGGACAGGGAACTATGGCTACACCTTC
CASSSSGTGNYGYTF
>TRBD1|NA|TRBJ1-5|TRBV19
TGTGCCAGTCGTTTAGGACAGGATAGCAATCAGCCCCAGCATTTT
CASRLGQDSNQPQHF
>NA|NA|TRBJ2-2|TRBV14
TGTGCCAGCAGCCCGCAGGGGCTTGTGAACACCGGGGAGCTGTTTTTT
CASSPQGLVNTGELFF
>TRBD1|few|TRBJ2-7|TRBV9
TGTGCCAGCAGCGCAAACCCGGACAGGGTCGAGCAGTACTTC
CASSANPDRVEQYF
>TRBD1|NA|TRBJ2-3|TRBV10-3
TGTGCCATTGCCGGGACAGGGGGACGGGCAGATACGCAGTATTTT
CAIAGTGGRADTQYF
>NA|NA|TRBJ1-2|TRBV5-1
TGCGCCAGCAGCTCTCCGACAGTTGGGTATGGCTACACCTTC
CASSSPTVGYGYTF
>TRBD1|NA|TRBJ1-2|TRBV6-6
TGTGCCAGCAGCCGTTCTACAGGGGAGATTGGGGGCTACACCTTC
CASSRSTGEIGGYTF
>TRBD1|NA|TRBJ1-2|TRBV4-1
TGCGCCAGCGGCCAACCCCGGGACAGGGGGCCGGGCTACACCTTC
CASGQPRDRGPGYTF
>NA|NA|TRBJ1-6|TRBV5-6
TGTGCCAGCAGCTTGGATCGTCAGGTCAATAATTCACCCCTCCACTTT
CASSLDRQVNNSPLHF
>TRBD2|NA|TRBJ2-2|TRBV4-3
TGCGCCAGCAGCCCTAAGCGGGGGGGCCTGGGCGGGGAGCTGTTTTTT
CASSPKRGGLGGELFF
>NA|NA|TRBJ1-4|TRBV9
TGTGCCAGCAGCCCCAGGGCCGTGCCAACTAATGAAAAACTGTTTTTT
CASSPRAVPTNEKLFF
>NA|NA|TRBJ2-7|TRBV6-1
TGTGCCAGCACCTCACGGTCCTTCTACGAGCAGTACTTC
CASTSRSFYEQYF
>NA|once|TRBJ2-4|TRBV27
TGTGCCAGCAGTCGACCGGGGGTTATAGGAAACATTCAGTACTTC
CASSRPGVIGNIQYF
>NA|NA|TRBJ1-1|TRBV7-3
TGTGCCAGCACGGGGGTGAACACTGAAGCTTTCTTT
CASTGVNTEAFF
>TRBD2|once|TRBJ2-3|TRBV30
TGTGCCTGGGCCGGCAAGCGGGGGGGCACAGATACGCAGTATTTT
CAWAGKRGGTDTQYF
>TRBD1|NA|TRBJ1-2|TRBV6-6
TGTGCCAGCAGCTCCGACAGGGAGAATGGCTACACCTTC
CASSSDRENGYTF
>NA|NA|TRBJ1-1|TRBV7-2
TGTGCCAGCAGCTTAAGGGGACATGAAGCTTTCTTT
CASSLRGHEAFF